This TCR beta chain was recovered during a study of somatic mutations in cytotoxic T cells in rheumatoid arthritis. The protocol was immunoSEQ multiplex PCR, while the TCRdb copy is restricted to in-frame clones and leaves out a portion. Of about 10,000 clones detected, 60% to 80% appear once; the ten largest clones hold about 22%. The source of this sequence is a man in his fifties or sixties in good health. Material: CD8+ T cells sorted from blood.

CDR3 loop: CASSFLRGETQYF. CDR3 nucleotide sequence: TGTGCCAGCAGTTTCCTACGGGGGGAGACCCAGTACTTC. The chain links TRBV27 to TRBJ2-5, with D perhaps TRBD2 (6 bases). CDR1 and CDR2 (germline): MNHEY, SMNVEV (reference sequence). Trimming shortened V by 3 bases and J by 5 bases, and 10 bases separated the two germline ends. The CDR3 covers 13 residues.